Included here is one T cell receptor beta chain sequence, with context. As yet, its antigen is unknown. These data originate in a study of CD8+ T cells in alopecia areata. About the study: Treated patients received severity scores based on the percentage of scalp area affected.

CDR1 is SGHRS and CDR2 is YFSETQ in the germline V gene. Trimming cost V 4 bases and J 4 bases, with 24 bases left between them. The CDR3 has 17 residues. Study-wide findings and caveats: In scalp and blood during tofacitinib, many expanded lesional clones persisted.

Investigators isolated RNA and reverse transcribed it into cDNA to act as the sequencing template. Sequencing used immunoSEQ multiplex PCR; TCRdb keeps in-frame clones, though not all of them. The sample records a few hundred thousand clones, approximately 60% being singletons. Treatment noted: oral pan-JAK inhibitor, 5-10 mg twice daily. This clonotype originated in a human donor with alopecia areata. The sample here was CD4+ T cells sorted from blood, taken at week 52, from a patient treated with tofacitinib. The chain is built from TRBV5-1 and TRBJ2-7; D possibly corresponds to TRBD1 (5 bases). CDR3 protein: CASSLQIRAPQGYEQYF. For the CDR3, the DNA is TGCGCCAGCAGCCTCCAGATTAGGGCCCCTCAGGGATACGAGCAGTACTTC.